This TCR beta chain was identified during a study of T-cell reconstitution after alpha-beta-depleted transplantation in children. Overall study results and limits: Expanded graft clones numbering several hundred reportedly gave rise to alpha-beta T cells about two months after transplant. Some patients showed high day-60 TCRbeta diversity, which derived from surviving recipient T cells and thymic progenitors.

After removal of 5 bases from V and 3 bases from J, the junction contained 1 base not matched to a gene. Germline assignment: CDR1 SQVTM and CDR2 ANQGSEA. This CDR3 has 13 residues. As it was prepared, the TCRbeta library received unique molecular identifiers. A single record per CDR3 protein comes from TCRdb applying MiXCR to the PCR reads. Of roughly 220,000 distinct CDR3 sequences listed, about 8.4% are singletons. This clonotype was picked up many times. Its cognate antigen is unknown. This clonotype originated in a male patient aged 2 to 10 who had a stem cell transplant for acute myeloid leukemia, so the T cells may come from the graft donor. This chain uses TRBV29-1 with TRBJ2-1, with 10 positions matching TRBD2. Here the sequenced sample was PBMCs, mostly from graft donor cells, taken 360 days after TCRalphabeta/CD19-depleted stem cell transplant. DNA of the CDR3: TGCAGCGTTAGCGGGGGGGGCTACAATGAGCAGTTCTTC. The encoded protein is CSVSGGGYNEQFF.